This T cell receptor beta chain was sequenced during a study of OX40 agonist ivuxolimab in advanced cancers. On the study more broadly: Past anti-PD-1, anti-PD-L1 or anti-CTLA-4 therapy was accepted, and around 40% had received some.

Generated by immunoSEQ multiplex PCR, the TCRdb table keeps only in-frame clones and is missing some. Here the sample spans under 70,000 clones, 75% to 90% being singletons. The ends were cut back, 4 bases at V and 6 bases at J, with 10 bases in the middle. Germline loops: CDR1 KGHSH, CDR2 LQKENI. The CDR3 sequence is 12 residues long. Study-level points and caveats: Partial responders at 0.1-3.0 mg/kg showed near-lowest clonal expansion. Blood T cells, both CD4+ and CD8+, expanded clonally by week 6 at 0.1 to 3.0 mg/kg.

About this clone itself: Its antigen is unknown.

The receptor was derived from an adult with an advanced solid tumor such as melanoma, head and neck, liver or kidney cancer. This chain joins TRBV18 and TRBJ2-7, with D possibly TRBD1 on 6 matching bases. The sequences come from CD4+ or CD8+ T cells sorted from blood, collected in a trial of the OX40 agonist ivuxolimab. The CDR3 nucleotides read TGTGCCAGCTCACAAGACAGGTCCGAGCAGTACTTC. It codes for CASSQDRSEQYF.